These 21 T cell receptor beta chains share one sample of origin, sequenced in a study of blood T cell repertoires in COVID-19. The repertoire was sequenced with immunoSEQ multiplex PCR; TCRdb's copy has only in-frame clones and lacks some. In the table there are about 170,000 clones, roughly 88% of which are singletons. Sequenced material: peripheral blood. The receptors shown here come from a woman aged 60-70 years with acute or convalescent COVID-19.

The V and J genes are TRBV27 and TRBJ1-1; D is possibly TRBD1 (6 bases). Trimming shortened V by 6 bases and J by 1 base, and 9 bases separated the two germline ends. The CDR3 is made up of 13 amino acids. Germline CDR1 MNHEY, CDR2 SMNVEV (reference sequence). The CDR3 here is CASRDRKNTEAFF. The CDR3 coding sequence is TGTGCCAGCAGAGACAGGAAGAACACTGAAGCTTTCTTT.

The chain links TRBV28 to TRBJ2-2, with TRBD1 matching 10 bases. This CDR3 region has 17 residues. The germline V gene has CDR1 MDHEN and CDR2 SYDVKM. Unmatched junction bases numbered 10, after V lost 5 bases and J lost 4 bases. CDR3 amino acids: CASSAGTGASSTGELFF. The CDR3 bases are TGTGCCAGCAGTGCCGGGACAGGGGCCTCGAGCACCGGGGAGCTGTTTTTT.

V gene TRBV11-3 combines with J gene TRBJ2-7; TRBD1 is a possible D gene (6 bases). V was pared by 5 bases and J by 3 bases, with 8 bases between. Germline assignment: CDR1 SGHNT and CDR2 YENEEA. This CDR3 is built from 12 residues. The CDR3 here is CASSRTDYEQYF. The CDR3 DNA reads TGTGCCAGCAGCCGGACAGACTACGAGCAGTACTTC.

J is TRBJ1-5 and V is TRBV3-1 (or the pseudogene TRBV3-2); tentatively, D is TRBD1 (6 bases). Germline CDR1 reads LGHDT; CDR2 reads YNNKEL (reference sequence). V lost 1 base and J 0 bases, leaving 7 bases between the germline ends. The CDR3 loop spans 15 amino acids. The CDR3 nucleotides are TGTGCCAGCAGCCAAGGAGGGGGTAGCAATCAGCCCCAGCATTTT. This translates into CASSQGGGSNQPQHF.

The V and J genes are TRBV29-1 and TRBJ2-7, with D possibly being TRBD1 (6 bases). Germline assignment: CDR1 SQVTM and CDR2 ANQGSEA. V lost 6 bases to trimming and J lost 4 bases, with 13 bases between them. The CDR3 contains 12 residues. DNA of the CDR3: TGCAGCGTCTCACCACAGGGTTACGAGCAGTACTTC. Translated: CSVSPQGYEQYF.

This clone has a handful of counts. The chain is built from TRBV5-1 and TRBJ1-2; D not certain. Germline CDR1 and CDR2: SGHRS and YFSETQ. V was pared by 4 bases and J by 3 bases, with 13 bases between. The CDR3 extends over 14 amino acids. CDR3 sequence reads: CASSVERVDYGYTF. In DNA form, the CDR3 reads TGCGCCAGCAGCGTAGAGCGGGTCGACTATGGCTACACCTTC.

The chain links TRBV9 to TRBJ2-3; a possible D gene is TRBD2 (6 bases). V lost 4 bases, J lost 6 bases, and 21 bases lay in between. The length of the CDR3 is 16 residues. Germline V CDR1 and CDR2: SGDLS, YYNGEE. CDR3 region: CASSHRRDSDMDTQYF. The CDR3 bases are TGTGCCAGCAGCCATCGGCGGGACTCCGACATGGATACGCAGTATTTT.

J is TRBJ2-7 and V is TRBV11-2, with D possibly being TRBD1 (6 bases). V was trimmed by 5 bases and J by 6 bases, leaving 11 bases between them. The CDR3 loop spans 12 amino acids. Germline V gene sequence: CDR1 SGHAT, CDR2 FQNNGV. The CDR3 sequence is CASSLTGIEQYF. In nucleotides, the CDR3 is TGTGCCAGCAGCCTGACAGGAATCGAGCAGTACTTC.

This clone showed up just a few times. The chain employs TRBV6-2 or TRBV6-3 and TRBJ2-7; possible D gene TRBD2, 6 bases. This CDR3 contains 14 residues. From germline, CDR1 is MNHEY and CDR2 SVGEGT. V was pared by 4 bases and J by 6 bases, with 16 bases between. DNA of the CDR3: TGTGCCAGCAGTTTGTCTAGCGCTGAGGCCGAGCAGTACTTC. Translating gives CASSLSSAEAEQYF.

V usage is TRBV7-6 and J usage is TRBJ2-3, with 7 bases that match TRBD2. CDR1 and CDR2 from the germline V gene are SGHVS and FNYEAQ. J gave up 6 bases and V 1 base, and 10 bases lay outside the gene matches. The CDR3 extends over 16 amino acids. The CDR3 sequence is CASSLGLGRAEDTQYF. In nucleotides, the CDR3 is TGTGCCAGCAGCTTAGGTCTAGGGAGGGCTGAGGATACGCAGTATTTT. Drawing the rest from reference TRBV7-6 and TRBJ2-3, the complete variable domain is GAGVSQSPRYKVTKRGQDVALRCDPISGHVSLYWYRQALGQGPEFLTYFNYEAQQDKSGLPNDRFSAERPEGSISTLTIQRTEQRDSAMYRCASSLGLGRAEDTQYFGPGTRLTVL.

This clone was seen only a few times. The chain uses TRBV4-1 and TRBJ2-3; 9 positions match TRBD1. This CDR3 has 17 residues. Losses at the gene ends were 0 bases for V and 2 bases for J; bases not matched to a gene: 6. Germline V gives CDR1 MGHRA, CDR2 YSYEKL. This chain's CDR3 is CASSQEGQGPSTDTQYF. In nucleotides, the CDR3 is TGCGCCAGCAGCCAAGAAGGACAGGGGCCTTCCACAGATACGCAGTATTTT.

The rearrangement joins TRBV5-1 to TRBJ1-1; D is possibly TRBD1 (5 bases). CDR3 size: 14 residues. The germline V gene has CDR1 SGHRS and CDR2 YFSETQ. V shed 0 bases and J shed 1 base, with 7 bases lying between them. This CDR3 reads CASSLGQPNTEAFF. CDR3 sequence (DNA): TGCGCCAGCAGCTTGGGACAGCCGAACACTGAAGCTTTCTTT.

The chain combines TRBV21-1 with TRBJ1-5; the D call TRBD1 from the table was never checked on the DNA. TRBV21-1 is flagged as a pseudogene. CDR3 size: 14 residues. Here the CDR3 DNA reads TGTGCCAGCAGCAAAGTGGCAGGGGATCAGCCCCAGCATTTT. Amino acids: CASSKVAGDQPQHF.

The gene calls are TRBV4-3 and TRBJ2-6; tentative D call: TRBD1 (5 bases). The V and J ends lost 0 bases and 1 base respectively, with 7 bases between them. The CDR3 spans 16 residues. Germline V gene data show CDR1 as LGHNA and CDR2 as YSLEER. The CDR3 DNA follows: TGCGCCAGCAGCCAAGACCACAGGTCTGGGGCCAACGTCCTGACTTTC. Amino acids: CASSQDHRSGANVLTF.

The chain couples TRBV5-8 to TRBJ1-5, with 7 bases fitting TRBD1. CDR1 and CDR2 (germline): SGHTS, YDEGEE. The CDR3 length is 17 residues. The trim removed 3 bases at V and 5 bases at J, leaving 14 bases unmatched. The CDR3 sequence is CASSSGQRAQADQPQHF. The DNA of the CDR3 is TGTGCCAGCAGCTCGGGACAGAGGGCCCAGGCGGATCAGCCCCAGCATTTT.

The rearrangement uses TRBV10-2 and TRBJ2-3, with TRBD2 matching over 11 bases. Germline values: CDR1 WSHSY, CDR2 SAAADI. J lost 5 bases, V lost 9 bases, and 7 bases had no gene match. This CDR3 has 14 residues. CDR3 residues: CASQLAGVRDTQYF. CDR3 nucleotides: TGCGCCAGTCAACTAGCGGGGGTGAGAGATACGCAGTATTTT.

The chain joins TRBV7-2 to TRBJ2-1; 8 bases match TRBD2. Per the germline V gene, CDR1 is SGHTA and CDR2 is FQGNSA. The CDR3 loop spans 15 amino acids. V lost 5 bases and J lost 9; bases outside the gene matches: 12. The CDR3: CASSLTSGGISEQFF. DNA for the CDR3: TGTGCCAGCAGCCTTACAAGCGGGGGAATAAGTGAGCAGTTCTTC.

CDR3 nucleotide sequence: TGTGCCTGGAGTTCACGGACCGGGGAGCTGTTTTTT. Residues: CAWSSRTGELFF. V usage is TRBV30 and J usage is TRBJ2-2; D remains ambiguous. CDR1 is GTSNPN and CDR2 is SVGIG in the germline V gene (reference sequence). This CDR3 contains 12 residues. The V end lost 2 bases, the J end lost 5 bases, and 6 bases lay between the germline ends.

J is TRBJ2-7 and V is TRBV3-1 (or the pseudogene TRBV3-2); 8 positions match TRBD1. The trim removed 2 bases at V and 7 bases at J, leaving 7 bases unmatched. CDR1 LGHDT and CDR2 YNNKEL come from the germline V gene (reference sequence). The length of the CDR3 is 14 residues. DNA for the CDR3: TGTGCCAGCAGCCAACACTCGACAGGGGTGGAGCAGTACTTC. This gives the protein CASSQHSTGVEQYF.

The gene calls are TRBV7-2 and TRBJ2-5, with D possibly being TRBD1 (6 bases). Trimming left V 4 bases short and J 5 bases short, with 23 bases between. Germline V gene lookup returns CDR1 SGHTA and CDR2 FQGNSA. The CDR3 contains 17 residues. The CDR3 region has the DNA TGTGCCAGCAGCTCAGCGGTCGTCTTACTAAGGGGGGAGACCCAGTACTTC. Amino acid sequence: CASSSAVVLLRGETQYF.

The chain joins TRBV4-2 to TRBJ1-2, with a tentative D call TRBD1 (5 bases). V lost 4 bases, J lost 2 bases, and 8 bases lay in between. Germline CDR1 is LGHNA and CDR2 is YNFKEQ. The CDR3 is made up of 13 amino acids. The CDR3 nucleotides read TGTGCCAGCAGCCGGGGGGGGAACTATGGCTACACCTTC. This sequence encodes CASSRGGNYGYTF.